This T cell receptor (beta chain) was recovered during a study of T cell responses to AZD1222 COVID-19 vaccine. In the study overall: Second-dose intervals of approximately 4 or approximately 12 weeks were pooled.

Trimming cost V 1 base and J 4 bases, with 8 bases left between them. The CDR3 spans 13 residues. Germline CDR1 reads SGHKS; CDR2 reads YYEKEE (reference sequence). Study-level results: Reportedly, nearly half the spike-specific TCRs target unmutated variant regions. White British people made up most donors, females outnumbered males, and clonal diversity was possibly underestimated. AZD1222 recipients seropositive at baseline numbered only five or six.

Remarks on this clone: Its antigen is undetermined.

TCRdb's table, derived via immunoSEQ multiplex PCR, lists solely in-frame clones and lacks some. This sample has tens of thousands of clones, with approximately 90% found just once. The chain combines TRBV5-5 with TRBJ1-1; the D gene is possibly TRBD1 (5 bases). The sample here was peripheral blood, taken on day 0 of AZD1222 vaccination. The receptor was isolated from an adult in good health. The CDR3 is CASSLIRATEAFF. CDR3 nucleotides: TGTGCCAGCAGCTTGATCAGGGCCACTGAAGCTTTCTTT.